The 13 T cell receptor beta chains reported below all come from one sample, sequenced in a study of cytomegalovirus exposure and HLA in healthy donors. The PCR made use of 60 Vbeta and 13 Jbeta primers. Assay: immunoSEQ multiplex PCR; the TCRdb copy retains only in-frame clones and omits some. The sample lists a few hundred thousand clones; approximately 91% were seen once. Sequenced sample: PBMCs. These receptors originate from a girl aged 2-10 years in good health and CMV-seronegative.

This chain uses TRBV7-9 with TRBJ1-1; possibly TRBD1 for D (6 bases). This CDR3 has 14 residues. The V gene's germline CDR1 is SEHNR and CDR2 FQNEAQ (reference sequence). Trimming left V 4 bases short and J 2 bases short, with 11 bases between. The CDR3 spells CASSSGDKNTEAFF. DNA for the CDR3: TGTGCCAGCAGCTCTGGGGACAAAAACACTGAAGCTTTCTTT.

As DNA, the CDR3 is TGTGCCAGCAGTAACTACAGGGAGGGAATGAACACTGAAGCTTTCTTT. Its protein product is CASSNYREGMNTEAFF. V gene TRBV27 combines with J gene TRBJ1-1, with TRBD1 as a possible D gene (6 bases). Trimming shortened V by 5 bases and J by 0 bases, and 16 bases separated the two germline ends. Germline CDR1 is MNHEY and CDR2 is SMNVEV (reference sequence). The CDR3 is 16 residues long.

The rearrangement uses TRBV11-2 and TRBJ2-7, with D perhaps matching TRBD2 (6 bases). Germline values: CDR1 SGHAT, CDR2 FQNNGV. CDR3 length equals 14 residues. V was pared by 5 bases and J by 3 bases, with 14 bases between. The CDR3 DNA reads TGTGCCAGCAGCCCAGGGACCGGGGGCTACGAGCAGTACTTC. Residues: CASSPGTGGYEQYF.

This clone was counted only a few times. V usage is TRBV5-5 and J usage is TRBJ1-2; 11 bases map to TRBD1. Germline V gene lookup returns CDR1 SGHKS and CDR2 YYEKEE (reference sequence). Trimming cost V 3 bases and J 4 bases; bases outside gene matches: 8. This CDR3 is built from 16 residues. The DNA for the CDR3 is TGTGCCAGCAGCTCCGCCGGGACAGGGGGAATCTATGGCTACACCTTC. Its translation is CASSSAGTGGIYGYTF.

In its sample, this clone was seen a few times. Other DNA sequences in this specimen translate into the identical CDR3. The CDR3 DNA reads as TGTGCCAGCAGCTTAGGTCAGAACACTGAAGCTTTCTTT. Translated, it gives CASSLGQNTEAFF. The V and J genes are TRBV7-6 and TRBJ1-1, with D hard to call. V lost 1 base to trimming and J lost 1 base, with 4 bases between them. The germline CDR1 and CDR2 sequences are SGHVS and FNYEAQ. The CDR3 spans 13 residues.

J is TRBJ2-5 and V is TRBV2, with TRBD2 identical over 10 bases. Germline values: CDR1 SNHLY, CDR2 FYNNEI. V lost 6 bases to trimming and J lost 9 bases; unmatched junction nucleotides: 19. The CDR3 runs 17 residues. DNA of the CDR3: TGTGCCAGCAGCCGTCAGCATGGGGCCCTAGCGGGGGAGGCCCAGTACTTC. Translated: CASSRQHGALAGEAQYF.

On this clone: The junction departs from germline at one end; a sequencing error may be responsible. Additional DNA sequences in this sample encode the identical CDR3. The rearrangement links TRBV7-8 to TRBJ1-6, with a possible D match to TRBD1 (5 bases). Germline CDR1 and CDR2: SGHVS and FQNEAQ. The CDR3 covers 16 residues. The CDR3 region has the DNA TGTGCCAGCAGCTTAGTGACAGTCTCCTATAATTCCCCCCTCCACTTT. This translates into CASSLVTVSYNSPLHF.

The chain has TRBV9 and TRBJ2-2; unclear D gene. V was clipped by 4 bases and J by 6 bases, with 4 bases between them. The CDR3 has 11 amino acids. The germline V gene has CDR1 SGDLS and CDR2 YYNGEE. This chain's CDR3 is CASSLSGELFF. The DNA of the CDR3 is TGTGCCAGCAGCCTATCCGGGGAGCTGTTTTTT.

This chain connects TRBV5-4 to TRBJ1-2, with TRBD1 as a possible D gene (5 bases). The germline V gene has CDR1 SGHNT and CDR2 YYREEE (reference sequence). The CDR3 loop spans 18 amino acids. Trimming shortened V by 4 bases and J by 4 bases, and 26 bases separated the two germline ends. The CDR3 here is CASSPKRGGSAGSYGYTF. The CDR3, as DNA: TGTGCCAGCAGCCCTAAGCGCGGGGGTTCCGCGGGTAGCTATGGCTACACCTTC.

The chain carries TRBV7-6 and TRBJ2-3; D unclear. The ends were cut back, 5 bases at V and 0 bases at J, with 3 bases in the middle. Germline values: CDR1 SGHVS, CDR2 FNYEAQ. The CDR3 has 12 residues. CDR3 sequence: CASSPSTDTQYF. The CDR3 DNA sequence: TGTGCCAGCAGCCCGAGCACAGATACGCAGTATTTT.

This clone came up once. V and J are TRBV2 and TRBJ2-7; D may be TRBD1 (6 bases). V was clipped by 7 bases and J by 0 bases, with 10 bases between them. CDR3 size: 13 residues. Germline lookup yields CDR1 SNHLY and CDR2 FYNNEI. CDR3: CASTRDTSYEQYF. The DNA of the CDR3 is TGTGCCAGCACTAGGGACACCTCCTACGAGCAGTACTTC.

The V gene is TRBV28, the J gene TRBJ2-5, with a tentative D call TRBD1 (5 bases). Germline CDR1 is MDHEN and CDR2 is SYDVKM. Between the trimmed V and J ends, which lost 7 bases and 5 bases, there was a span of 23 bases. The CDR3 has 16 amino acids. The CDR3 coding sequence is TGTGCCAGCACCTTGGTAGGAAAAGGGGCTGACGAGACCCAGTACTTC. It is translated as CASTLVGKGADETQYF.

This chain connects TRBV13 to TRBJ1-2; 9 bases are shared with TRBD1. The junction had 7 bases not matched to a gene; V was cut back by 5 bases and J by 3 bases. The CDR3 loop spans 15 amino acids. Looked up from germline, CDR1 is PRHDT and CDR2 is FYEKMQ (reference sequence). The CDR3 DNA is TGTGCCAGCAGCCCCCGGGACAGGGTTGACTATGGCTACACCTTC. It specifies CASSPRDRVDYGYTF.